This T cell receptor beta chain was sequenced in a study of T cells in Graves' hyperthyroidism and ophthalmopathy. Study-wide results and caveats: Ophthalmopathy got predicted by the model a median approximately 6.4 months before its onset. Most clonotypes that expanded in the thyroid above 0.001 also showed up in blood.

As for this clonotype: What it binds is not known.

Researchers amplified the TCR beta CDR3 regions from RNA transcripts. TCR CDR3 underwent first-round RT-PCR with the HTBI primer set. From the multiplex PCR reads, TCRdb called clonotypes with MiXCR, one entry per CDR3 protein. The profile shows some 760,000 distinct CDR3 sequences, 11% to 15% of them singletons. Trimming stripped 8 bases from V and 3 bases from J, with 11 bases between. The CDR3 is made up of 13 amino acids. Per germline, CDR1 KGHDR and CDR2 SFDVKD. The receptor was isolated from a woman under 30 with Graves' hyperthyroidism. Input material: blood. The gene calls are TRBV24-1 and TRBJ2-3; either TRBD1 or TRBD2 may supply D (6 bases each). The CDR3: CATKGGGTDTQYF. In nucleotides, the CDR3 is TGTGCCACCAAGGGGGGCGGTACAGATACGCAGTATTTT.